The T cell receptor beta chain under discussion was sequenced for a study of blood T cells in healthy people across ages. Deletions cut 3 bases from V and 3 bases from J, with 21 bases between. The CDR3 is made up of 17 amino acids. The V gene's germline CDR1 is SGHAT and CDR2 FQNNGV. Per sample, a minimum of 6 million PBMCs were isolated. A second about 7 to 12 cycle PCR used barcoded and J-beta primers. Every sample produced at least 2.5 million CDR3-containing paired-end reads. TCRdb ran MiXCR on the 5' RACE reads and lists one entry per CDR3 protein. The sample contains some 1.5 million distinct CDR3 sequences, over 25% of which appear only once.

Sequences were obtained from blood. The clonotype was recovered from a woman aged 30 to 39 in good health. This chain uses TRBV11-2 with TRBJ2-7, with a possible D match to TRBD2 (7 bases). CDR3 sequence reads: CASSLSGAFGGHYEQYF. CDR3 coding DNA: TGTGCCAGCAGCTTGAGCGGGGCCTTCGGGGGGCACTACGAGCAGTACTTC.